The 25 T cell receptor beta chains in this list originate from one sample, sequenced in a study of T-cell reconstitution after alpha-beta-depleted transplantation in children. The authors prepared the TCRbeta library with unique molecular identifiers. TCRdb reprocessed the PCR reads via MiXCR and lists one record per CDR3 protein. The profile covers some 500,000 distinct CDR3 sequences, with around a third appearing a single time and approximately 2.3% taken by the ten largest. The material sequenced was PBMCs from the stem cell graft donor, taken from the stem cell graft. These receptors were taken from a human donor who donated a stem cell graft to a child with aplastic anemia.

This clonotype has only a few counts. This chain links TRBV6-1 with TRBJ1-5, with D perhaps TRBD1 (6 bases). The CDR3 is 13 amino acids. Per the germline V gene, CDR1 is MNHNS and CDR2 is SASEGT. V lost 6 bases and J 4 bases, leaving 10 bases between the germline ends. The CDR3 loop is CASRADRNQPQHF. Written as DNA, the CDR3 is TGTGCCAGCAGGGCTGACAGGAATCAGCCCCAGCATTTT.

This clonotype was counted many times. V usage is TRBV7-2 and J usage is TRBJ1-6, with D uncertain. Germline V lookup: CDR1 SGHTA, CDR2 FQGNSA. Trimming shortened V by 2 bases and J by 7 bases, and 0 bases separated the two germline ends. The length of the CDR3 is 11 residues. The CDR3 region is CASSLNSPLHF. The CDR3, as DNA: TGTGCCAGCAGCTTAAATTCACCCCTCCACTTT.

Only a few counts were recorded for this clonotype. The chain carries TRBV5-6 and TRBJ1-3; no clear D. Per germline, CDR1 SGHDT and CDR2 YYEEEE. The CDR3 has 16 amino acids. V was shortened by 3 bases and J by 0 bases, with 13 bases between the two germline ends. The CDR3 DNA reads TGTGCCAGCAGCTCCTTCGGACGTCTCTCTGGAAACACCATATATTTT. It codes for CASSSFGRLSGNTIYF.

The chain employs TRBV5-1 and TRBJ2-7; 8 bases map to TRBD1. J gave up 3 bases and V 7 bases, and 15 bases lay outside the gene matches. Germline V CDR1 and CDR2: SGHRS, YFSETQ. The CDR3 loop spans 16 amino acids. Written as DNA, the CDR3 is TGCGCCAGCGGCCGACTGGGACAGGAGGAATTCTACGAGCAGTACTTC. This translates into CASGRLGQEEFYEQYF.

Only a few counts were recorded for this clonotype. The genes are TRBV27 and TRBJ2-7, with TRBD2 matching 7 bases. The germline V gene has CDR1 MNHEY and CDR2 SMNVEV (reference sequence). The CDR3 contains 15 residues. After removal of 2 bases from V and 3 bases from J, the junction contained 7 bases not matched to a gene. The CDR3 nucleotides are TGTGCCAGCAGTTTACAGGCCCAGCGGGGCTACGAGCAGTACTTC. Protein: CASSLQAQRGYEQYF.

This clonotype was seen many times. The rearrangement joins TRBV18 to TRBJ2-3; D might be TRBD2 (6 bases). Germline CDR1 KGHSH, CDR2 LQKENI. Deletions cut 0 bases from V and 1 base from J, with 17 bases between. The CDR3 has 18 residues. CDR3 coding DNA: TGTGCCAGCTCACCACCGGTGAAACTAGCCTGGGGCACAGATACGCAGTATTTT. This encodes CASSPPVKLAWGTDTQYF.

The chain recombines TRBV20-1 with TRBJ1-5; D perhaps matches TRBD1 (6 bases). This CDR3 is built from 16 residues. V shed 6 bases and J shed 1 base, with 19 bases lying between them. From germline, CDR1 is DFQATT and CDR2 SNEGSKA (reference sequence). CDR3 DNA: TGCAGTGCCATGGCGGGGGGCGGATCCAGCAATCAGCCCCAGCATTTT. Its protein is CSAMAGGGSSNQPQHF.

This clonotype was seen more than once but under ten times. V and J are TRBV5-1 and TRBJ2-1; D may be TRBD1 (6 bases). V dropped 3 bases and J dropped 4 bases, with 11 bases sitting between them. This CDR3 spans 14 amino acids. The germline V gene encodes CDR1 SGHRS and CDR2 YFSETQ. The CDR3 DNA reads as TGCGCCAGCAGCTCCGGGACACCTTACAATGAGCAGTTCTTC. Encoded protein: CASSSGTPYNEQFF.

The V call is TRBV28, the J call TRBJ1-2; 12 bases line up with TRBD1. CDR3 length equals 15 residues. With 6 bases clipped from V and 4 bases from J, the junction kept 6 bases outside the gene matches. Germline values: CDR1 MDHEN, CDR2 SYDVKM. The CDR3 region has the DNA TGTGCCAGCAGCCTTGGGACAGGGGGCGTCTATGGCTACACCTTC. It translates to CASSLGTGGVYGYTF.

The chain employs TRBV18 and TRBJ2-1, with unresolved D. The V gene's germline CDR1 is KGHSH and CDR2 LQKENI. The germline V and J ends were trimmed by 1 base and 5 bases, with 6 bases remaining between them. The CDR3 is 13 amino acids. CDR3: CASSPLGDNEQFF. In DNA form, the CDR3 reads TGTGCCAGCTCACCACTTGGAGACAATGAGCAGTTCTTC.

This clonotype has only one observation. The gene calls are TRBV11-2 and TRBJ2-3; D uncertain. This CDR3 is built from 14 residues. Germline V gene sequence: CDR1 SGHAT, CDR2 FQNNGV. V lost 1 base, J lost 8 bases, and 13 bases lay in between. This CDR3 is CASSLGLDTGTQYF. The CDR3 bases are TGTGCCAGCAGCTTAGGGCTAGACACGGGTACGCAGTATTTT. Together with reference TRBV11-2 and TRBJ2-3, the CDR3 gives the full variable domain: EAGVAQSPRYKIIEKRQSVAFWCNPISGHATLYWYQQILGQGPKLLIQFQNNGVVDDSQLPKDRFSAERLKGVDSTLKIQPAKLEDSAVYLCASSLGLDTGTQYFGPGTRLTVL.

The sample holds one count of this clonotype. The J gene is TRBJ2-7, the V gene TRBV19; TRBD1 or TRBD2 may be the D gene (5 bases each). From germline, CDR1 is LNHDA and CDR2 SQIVND (reference sequence). This CDR3 region has 13 residues. V was pared by 5 bases and J by 6 bases, with 14 bases between. In DNA form, the CDR3 reads TGTGCCAGTAGTGATACCAGGGCGGGCGAGCAGTACGTC. It translates to CASSDTRAGEQYV.

This chain uses TRBV27 with TRBJ2-7; TRBD1 is a possible D gene (6 bases). The CDR3 length is 15 residues. V lost 0 bases, J lost 2 bases, and 11 bases lay in between. Germline V CDR1 and CDR2: MNHEY, SMNVEV (reference sequence). In DNA, the CDR3 is TGTGCCAGCAGTTTATCTGCAGGGGTCCCCTACGAGCAGTACTTC. Translated, it gives CASSLSAGVPYEQYF.

The sample holds a few counts of this clonotype. The rearrangement links TRBV20-1 to TRBJ2-7; D is unresolved. V was clipped by 5 bases and J by 2 bases, with 19 bases between them. The CDR3 consists of 15 residues. Germline values: CDR1 DFQATT, CDR2 SNEGSKA (reference sequence). The CDR3 loop reads CSAGPVGNSPYEQYV. CDR3 sequence (DNA): TGCAGTGCTGGTCCTGTAGGTAATAGCCCCTACGAGCAGTACGTC.

This chain joins TRBV5-6 and TRBJ2-2; tentatively, D is TRBD1 (6 bases). The CDR3 length is 13 residues. Germline lookup yields CDR1 SGHDT and CDR2 YYEEEE. V shed 4 bases and J shed 11 bases, with 15 bases lying between them. CDR3 amino acids: CASSPDRIGELFF. As DNA, the CDR3 is TGTGCCAGCAGCCCCGACAGGATCGGAGAGCTGTTTTTT.

This chain's CDR3 is CASSLGGDLWGYTF. The CDR3 DNA sequence: TGTGCCAGCAGCTTAGGAGGGGACCTATGGGGCTACACCTTC. The chain links TRBV13 to TRBJ1-2; D perhaps matches TRBD1 (5 bases). With 0 bases removed from V and 8 bases from J, the gap between germline ends came to 13 bases. The V gene's germline CDR1 is PRHDT and CDR2 FYEKMQ (reference sequence). This CDR3 is 14 amino acids long.

The V call is TRBV5-1, the J call TRBJ2-1, with D perhaps being TRBD1 or TRBD2 (6 bases each). V was pared by 4 bases and J by 13 bases, with 15 bases between. CDR3 length: 12 amino acids. The germline V gene has CDR1 SGHRS and CDR2 YFSETQ. The CDR3 loop is CASSPEEGGQFF. The CDR3 DNA sequence: TGCGCCAGCAGCCCGGAGGAGGGGGGACAGTTCTTC.

The genes are TRBV27 and TRBJ2-2; no reliable D call. Trimming cost V 6 bases and J 0 bases, with 17 bases left between them. This CDR3 has 17 amino acids. The germline CDR1 and CDR2 sequences are MNHEY and SMNVEV (reference sequence). The CDR3 nucleotides are TGTGCCAGCAGCCATCTCGGGCCCCAATCGAACACCGGGGAGCTGTTTTTT. It yields the protein CASSHLGPQSNTGELFF.

The chain uses TRBV7-9 and TRBJ1-1; 7 nucleotides align to TRBD1. Germline CDR1 is SEHNR and CDR2 is FQNEAQ (reference sequence). With 3 bases clipped from V and 4 bases from J, the junction kept 8 bases outside the gene matches. This CDR3 has 15 residues. CDR3 sequence (DNA): TGTGCCAGCAGCTTTGGAACAGGGGTGAGCACTGAAGCTTTCTTT. Translation: CASSFGTGVSTEAFF.

This chain links TRBV7-2 with TRBJ2-1; 9 positions match TRBD2. Germline V gene sequence: CDR1 SGHTA, CDR2 FQGNSA. The CDR3 covers 17 residues. The junction had 6 bases not matched to a gene; V was cut back by 0 bases and J by 3 bases. The chain's CDR3 is CASSLASTSGFYNEQFF. CDR3 sequence (DNA): TGTGCCAGCAGCTTAGCGTCGACTAGCGGATTCTACAATGAGCAGTTCTTC. The whole variable domain, filled in from reference TRBV7-2 and TRBJ2-1, reads GAGVSQSPSNKVTEKGKDVELRCDPISGHTALYWYRQSLGQGLEFLIYFQGNSAPDKSGLPSDRFSAERTGGSVSTLTIQRTQQEDSAVYLCASSLASTSGFYNEQFFGPGTRLTVL.

The chain links TRBV6-2 or TRBV6-3 to TRBJ1-5, with 10 bases fitting TRBD1. Germline trimming cut 6 bases from V and 2 bases from J; bases unmatched to any gene: 4. The CDR3 has 15 residues. Per germline, CDR1 MNHEY and CDR2 SVGEGT. CDR3 sequence reads: CASRAGTGGNQPQHF. Here the CDR3 DNA reads TGTGCCAGCAGGGCCGGGACAGGGGGCAATCAGCCCCAGCATTTT.

Only a few counts were recorded for this clonotype. The rearrangement joins TRBV18 to TRBJ2-5; tentatively, D is TRBD1 or TRBD2 (5 bases each). Per the germline V gene, CDR1 is KGHSH and CDR2 is LQKENI. The CDR3 is 13 amino acids. Trimming took 3 bases from V and 4 from J, leaving 9 bases between them. The CDR3 loop is CASSPGGGETQYF. The CDR3 DNA reads TGTGCCAGCTCACCGGGTGGGGGAGAGACCCAGTACTTC.

This chain uses TRBV13 with TRBJ2-1; D is possibly TRBD1 or TRBD2 (5 bases each). Per germline, CDR1 PRHDT and CDR2 FYEKMQ (reference sequence). The CDR3 runs to 13 residues. Between the trimmed V and J ends, which lost 5 bases and 7 bases, there was a span of 12 bases. CDR3 coding DNA: TGTGCCAGCAGCCGAGACGAGGGGAATGAGCAGTTCTTC. Its protein is CASSRDEGNEQFF. The full variable domain, in which reference TRBV13 and TRBJ2-1 provide the parts outside the CDR3, is AAGVIQSPRHLIKEKRETATLKCYPIPRHDTVYWYQQGPGQDPQFLISFYEKMQSDKGSIPDRFSAQQFSDYHSELNMSSLELGDSALYFCASSRDEGNEQFFGPGTRLTVL.

The chain recombines TRBV24-1 with TRBJ2-5; unclear D gene. Trimming cost V 7 bases and J 0 bases, with 2 bases left between them. In germline, CDR1 is KGHDR, CDR2 SFDVKD. The CDR3 length is 11 residues. In DNA, the CDR3 is TGTGCCACCAGAAACCAAGAGACCCAGTACTTC. This encodes CATRNQETQYF.

There are a few counts of this clonotype. The V call is TRBV29-1, the J call TRBJ1-1; D possibly corresponds to TRBD1 (6 bases). CDR1 SQVTM and CDR2 ANQGSEA come from the germline V gene. This CDR3 region has 12 residues. V was shortened by 6 bases and J by 7 bases, with 15 bases between the two germline ends. The CDR3 DNA follows: TGCAGCGTAGCCTGGGGGGGCCTTGAAGCTTTCTTT. It encodes CSVAWGGLEAFF.